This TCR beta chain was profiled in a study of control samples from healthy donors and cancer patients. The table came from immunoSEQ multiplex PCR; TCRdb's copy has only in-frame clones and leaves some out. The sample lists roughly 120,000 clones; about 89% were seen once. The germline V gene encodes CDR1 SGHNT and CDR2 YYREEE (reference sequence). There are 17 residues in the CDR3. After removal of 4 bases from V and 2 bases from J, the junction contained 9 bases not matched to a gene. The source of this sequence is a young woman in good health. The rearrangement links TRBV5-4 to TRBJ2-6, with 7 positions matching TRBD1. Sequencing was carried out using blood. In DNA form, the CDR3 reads TGTGCCAGCAGCGCCCGACAGGGAACGACTGGGGCCAACGTCCTGACTTTC. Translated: CASSARQGTTGANVLTF.